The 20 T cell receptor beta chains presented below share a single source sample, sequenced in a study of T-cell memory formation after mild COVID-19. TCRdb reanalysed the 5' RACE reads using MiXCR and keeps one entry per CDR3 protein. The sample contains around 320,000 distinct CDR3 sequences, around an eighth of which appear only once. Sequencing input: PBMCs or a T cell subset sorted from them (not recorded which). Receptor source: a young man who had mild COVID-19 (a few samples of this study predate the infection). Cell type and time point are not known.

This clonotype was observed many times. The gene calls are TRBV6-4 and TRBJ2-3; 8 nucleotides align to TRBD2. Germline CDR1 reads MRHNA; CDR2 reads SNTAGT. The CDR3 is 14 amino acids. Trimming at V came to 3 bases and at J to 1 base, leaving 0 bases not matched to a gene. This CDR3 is CASSERGGTDTQYF. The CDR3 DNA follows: TGTGCCAGCAGTGAGCGGGGGGGCACAGATACGCAGTATTTT.

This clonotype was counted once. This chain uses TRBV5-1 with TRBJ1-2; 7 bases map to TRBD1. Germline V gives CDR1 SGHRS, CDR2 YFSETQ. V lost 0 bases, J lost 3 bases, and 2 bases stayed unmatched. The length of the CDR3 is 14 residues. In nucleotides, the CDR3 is TGCGCCAGCAGCTTGGGGGACAGCTACTATGGCTACACCTTC. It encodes CASSLGDSYYGYTF.

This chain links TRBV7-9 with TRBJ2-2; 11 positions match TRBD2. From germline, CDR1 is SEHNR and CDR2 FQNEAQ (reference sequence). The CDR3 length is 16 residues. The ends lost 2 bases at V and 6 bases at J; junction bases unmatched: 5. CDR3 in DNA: TGTGCCAGCAGCTTAAGGACTAGCGGGCGTCCCGGGGAGCTGTTTTTT. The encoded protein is CASSLRTSGRPGELFF.

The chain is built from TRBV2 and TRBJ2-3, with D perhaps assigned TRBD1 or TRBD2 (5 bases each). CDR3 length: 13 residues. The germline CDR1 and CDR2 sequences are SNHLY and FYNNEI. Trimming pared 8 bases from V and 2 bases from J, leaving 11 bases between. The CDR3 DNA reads TGTGCCAGCGGACTGACAGTCACAGATACGCAGTATTTT. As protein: CASGLTVTDTQYF.

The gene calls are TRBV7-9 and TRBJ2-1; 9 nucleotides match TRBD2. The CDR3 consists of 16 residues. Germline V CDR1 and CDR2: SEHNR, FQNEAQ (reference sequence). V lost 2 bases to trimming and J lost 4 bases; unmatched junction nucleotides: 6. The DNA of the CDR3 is TGTGCCAGCAGCTTATCAGGCGGGGGGGTATACAATGAGCAGTTCTTC. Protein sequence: CASSLSGGGVYNEQFF.

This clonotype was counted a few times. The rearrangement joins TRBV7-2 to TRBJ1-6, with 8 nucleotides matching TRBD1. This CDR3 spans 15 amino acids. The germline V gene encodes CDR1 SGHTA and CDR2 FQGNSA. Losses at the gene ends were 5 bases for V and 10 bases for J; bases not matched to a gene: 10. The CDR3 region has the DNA TGTGCCAGCAGCCCACAGACAGGGGTTGACTCACCCCTCCACTTT. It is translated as CASSPQTGVDSPLHF.

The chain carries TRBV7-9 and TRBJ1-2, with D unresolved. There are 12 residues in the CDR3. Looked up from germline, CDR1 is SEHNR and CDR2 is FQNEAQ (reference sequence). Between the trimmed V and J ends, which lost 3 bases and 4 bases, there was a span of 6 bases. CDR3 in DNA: TGTGCCAGCAGCTTGCAGTCCTATGGCTACACCTTC. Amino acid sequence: CASSLQSYGYTF.

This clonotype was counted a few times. CDR3 sequence (DNA): TGTGCCAGCAGTGACCGTAGCGGCTTACCTGAGGATACGCAGTATTTT. It yields the protein CASSDRSGLPEDTQYF. V usage is TRBV6-2 or TRBV6-3 and J usage is TRBJ2-3; tentatively, D is TRBD2 (6 bases). The CDR3 covers 16 residues. V was trimmed by 5 bases and J by 6 bases, leaving 21 bases between them. Germline V gives CDR1 MNHEY, CDR2 SVGEGT.

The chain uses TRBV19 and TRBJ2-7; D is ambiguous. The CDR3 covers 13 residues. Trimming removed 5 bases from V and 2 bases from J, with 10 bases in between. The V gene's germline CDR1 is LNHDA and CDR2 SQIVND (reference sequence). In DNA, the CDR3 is TGTGCCAGTAGTCCGGCGGTTCCCTACGAGCAGTACTTC. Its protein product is CASSPAVPYEQYF.

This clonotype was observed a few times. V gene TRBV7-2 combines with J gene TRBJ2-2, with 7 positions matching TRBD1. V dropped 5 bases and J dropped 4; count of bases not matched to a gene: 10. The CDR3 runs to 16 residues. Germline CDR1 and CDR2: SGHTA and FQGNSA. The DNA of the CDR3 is TGTGCCAGCAGCCCCCGCAGGGGGTGGGGCACCGGGGAGCTGTTTTTT. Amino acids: CASSPRRGWGTGELFF. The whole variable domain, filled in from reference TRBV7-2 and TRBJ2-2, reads GAGVSQSPSNKVTEKGKDVELRCDPISGHTALYWYRQSLGQGLEFLIYFQGNSAPDKSGLPSDRFSAERTGGSVSTLTIQRTQQEDSAVYLCASSPRRGWGTGELFFGEGSRLTVL.

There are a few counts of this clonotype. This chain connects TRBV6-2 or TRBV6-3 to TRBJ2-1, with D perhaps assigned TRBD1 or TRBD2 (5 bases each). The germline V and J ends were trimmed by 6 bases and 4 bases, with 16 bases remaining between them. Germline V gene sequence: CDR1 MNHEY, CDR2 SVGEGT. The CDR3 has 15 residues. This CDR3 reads CASSSGAKIYNEQFF. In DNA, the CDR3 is TGTGCCAGCAGCTCCGGGGCTAAAATTTACAATGAGCAGTTCTTC.

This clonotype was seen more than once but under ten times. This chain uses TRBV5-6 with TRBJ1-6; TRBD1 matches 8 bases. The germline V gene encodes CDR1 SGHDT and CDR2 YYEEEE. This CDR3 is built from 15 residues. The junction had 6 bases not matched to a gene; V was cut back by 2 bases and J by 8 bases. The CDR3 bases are TGTGCCAGCAGCTTTGGACAGGGAGGTTATTCACCCCTCCACTTT. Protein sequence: CASSFGQGGYSPLHF.

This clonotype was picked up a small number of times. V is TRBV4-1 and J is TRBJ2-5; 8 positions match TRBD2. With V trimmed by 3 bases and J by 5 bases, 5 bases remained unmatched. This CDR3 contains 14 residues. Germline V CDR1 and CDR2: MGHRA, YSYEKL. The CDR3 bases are TGCGCCAGCAGCCAGTCGGGGGGGCTGGAGACCCAGTACTTC. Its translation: CASSQSGGLETQYF.

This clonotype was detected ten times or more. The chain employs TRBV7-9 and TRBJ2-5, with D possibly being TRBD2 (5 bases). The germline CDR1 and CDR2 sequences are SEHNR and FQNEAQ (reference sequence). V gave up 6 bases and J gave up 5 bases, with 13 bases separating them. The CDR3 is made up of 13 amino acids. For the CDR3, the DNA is TGTGCCAGCAGGTCCCGGGGTGAGGAGACCCAGTACTTC. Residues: CASRSRGEETQYF.

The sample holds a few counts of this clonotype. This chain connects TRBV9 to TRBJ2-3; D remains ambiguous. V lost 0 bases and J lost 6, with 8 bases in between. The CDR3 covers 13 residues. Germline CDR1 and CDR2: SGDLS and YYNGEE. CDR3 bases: TGTGCCAGCAGCGTAGACAATAGGGATACGCAGTATTTT. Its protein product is CASSVDNRDTQYF.

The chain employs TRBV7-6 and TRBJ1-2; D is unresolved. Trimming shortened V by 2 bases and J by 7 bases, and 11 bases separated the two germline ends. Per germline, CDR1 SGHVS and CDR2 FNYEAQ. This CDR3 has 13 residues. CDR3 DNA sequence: TGTGCCAGCAGCTTATACGGCGAGGGTGGCTACACCTTC. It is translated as CASSLYGEGGYTF.

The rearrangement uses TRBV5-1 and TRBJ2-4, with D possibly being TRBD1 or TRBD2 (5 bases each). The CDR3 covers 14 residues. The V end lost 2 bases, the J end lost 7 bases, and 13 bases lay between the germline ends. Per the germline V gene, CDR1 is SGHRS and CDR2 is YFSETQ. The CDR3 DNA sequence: TGCGCCAGCAGCTTATGGCAGGGCGGGAACATTCAGTACTTC. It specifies CASSLWQGGNIQYF.

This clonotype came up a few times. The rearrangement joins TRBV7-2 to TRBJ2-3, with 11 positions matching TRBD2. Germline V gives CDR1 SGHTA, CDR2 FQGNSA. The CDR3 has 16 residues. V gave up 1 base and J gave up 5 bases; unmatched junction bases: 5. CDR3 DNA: TGTGCCAGCAGCTTAGTGGTTAGCGGGGGGGTAGATACGCAGTATTTT. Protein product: CASSLVVSGGVDTQYF. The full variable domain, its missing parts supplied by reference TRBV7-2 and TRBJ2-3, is GAGVSQSPSNKVTEKGKDVELRCDPISGHTALYWYRQSLGQGLEFLIYFQGNSAPDKSGLPSDRFSAERTGGSVSTLTIQRTQQEDSAVYLCASSLVVSGGVDTQYFGPGTRLTVL.

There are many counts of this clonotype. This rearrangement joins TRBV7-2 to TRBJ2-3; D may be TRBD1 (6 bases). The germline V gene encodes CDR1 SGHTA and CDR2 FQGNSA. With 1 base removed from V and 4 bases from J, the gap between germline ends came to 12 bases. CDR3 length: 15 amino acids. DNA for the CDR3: TGTGCCAGCAGCTTAGACGGACAGTCCCCAGATACGCAGTATTTT. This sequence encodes CASSLDGQSPDTQYF.

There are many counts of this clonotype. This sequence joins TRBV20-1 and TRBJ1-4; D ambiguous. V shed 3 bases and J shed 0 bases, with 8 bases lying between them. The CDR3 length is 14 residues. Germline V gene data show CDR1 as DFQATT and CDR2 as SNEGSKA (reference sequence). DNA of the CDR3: TGCAGTGCTAGGGGTTGGCCAACTAATGAAAAACTGTTTTTT. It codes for CSARGWPTNEKLFF.